The 27 T cell receptor beta chains given below trace back to one sample, sequenced in a study of identical twins. TCRdb itself ran the 5' RACE reads through MiXCR, one entry per CDR3 protein. The sample has under 900,000 distinct CDR3 sequences, approximately 13% seen once. These data were also reused for a study on yellow fever vaccine responses in identical twins.

Sequencing input: PBMCs. These receptors all stem from a woman aged 18-29 years in good health.

The V gene is TRBV15, the J gene TRBJ1-4, with D possibly being TRBD1 (6 bases). Germline lookup yields CDR1 LNHNV and CDR2 YYDKDF (reference sequence). Trimming left V 3 bases short and J 6 bases short, with 17 bases between. The CDR3 totals 16 residues. The CDR3 sequence is CATSSQRGGLYEKLFF. CDR3 in DNA: TGTGCCACCAGCAGCCAACGTGGGGGCTTGTATGAAAAACTGTTTTTT. Full variable domain (outside the CDR3, taken from reference TRBV15 and TRBJ1-4): DAMVIQNPRYQVTQFGKPVTLSCSQTLNHNVMYWYQQKSSQAPKLLFHYYDKDFNNEADTPDNFQSRRPNTSFCFLDIRSPGLGDTAMYLCATSSQRGGLYEKLFFGSGTQLSVL.

A few counts support this clonotype. The CDR3 region has the DNA TGTGCCAGCAGCTTGACGGGGGGGAGCAACAATGAGCAGTTCTTC. As protein: CASSLTGGSNNEQFF. V gene TRBV11-3 combines with J gene TRBJ2-1; 8 bases are shared with TRBD2. The V and J ends lost 3 bases and 5 bases, in that order; junction bases with no gene match: 6. This CDR3 region has 15 residues. CDR1 and CDR2 from the germline V gene are SGHNT and YENEEA. The full variable domain, with the rest looked up from reference TRBV11-3 and TRBJ2-1, is EAGVVQSPRYKIIEKKQPVAFWCNPISGHNTLYWYLQNLGQGPELLIRYENEEAVDDSQLPKDRFSAERLKGVDSTLKIQPAELGDSAVYLCASSLTGGSNNEQFFGPGTRLTVL.

The chain has TRBV2 and TRBJ2-1; TRBD2 is a possible D gene (6 bases). This CDR3 region has 15 residues. With 3 bases removed from V and 8 bases from J, the gap between germline ends came to 17 bases. Per germline, CDR1 SNHLY and CDR2 FYNNEI. CDR3 nucleotide sequence: TGTGCCAGCAGTGAGTTGGGACTGACTAAACATGAGCAGTTCTTC. Its translation is CASSELGLTKHEQFF.

At least ten counts were recorded for this clonotype. This chain joins TRBV7-9 and TRBJ1-4, with 7 bases identical to TRBD1. The ends lost 1 base at V and 11 bases at J; junction bases unmatched: 7. Germline loops: CDR1 SEHNR, CDR2 FQNEAQ (reference sequence). This CDR3 contains 14 residues. CDR3 nucleotide sequence: TGTGCCAGCAGCTTAGGGACAGGCTTTGCGAAACTGTTTTTT. Translated: CASSLGTGFAKLFF.

This clonotype has just a few counts. The rearrangement joins TRBV3-1 to TRBJ1-4; a weak D match, TRBD1 (6 bases). The CDR3 has 17 amino acids. CDR1 and CDR2 (germline): LGHDT, YNNKEL (reference sequence). V lost 4 bases, J lost 1 base, and 16 bases lay in between. The CDR3 loop is CASSPAPGERTNEKLFF. CDR3 sequence (DNA): TGTGCCAGCAGCCCCGCCCCAGGGGAGAGAACTAATGAAAAACTGTTTTTT.

This clonotype came up a few times. The CDR3 bases are TGTGCCAGCAGTCGGGGGGGGCAGACAGACTATGGCTACACCTTC. This codes for CASSRGGQTDYGYTF. The V gene is TRBV12-3 or TRBV12-4, the J gene TRBJ1-2; possible D gene TRBD1, 6 bases. This CDR3 is 15 amino acids long. V was pared by 5 bases and J by 3 bases, with 16 bases between.

The V gene is TRBV29-1, the J gene TRBJ2-7; TRBD2 might be the D (5 bases). CDR1 is SQVTM and CDR2 is ANQGSEA in the germline V gene. V dropped 5 bases and J dropped 0 bases, with 8 bases sitting between them. The CDR3 covers 12 residues. CDR3 sequence: CSVRTSSYEQYV. The CDR3 DNA reads as TGCAGCGTTAGGACTTCCTCCTACGAGCAGTACGTC.

The chain combines TRBV27 with TRBJ2-7, with 13 bases lining up with TRBD2. The CDR3 covers 17 residues. Germline CDR1 reads MNHEY; CDR2 reads SMNVEV (reference sequence). The V and J ends lost 5 bases and 2 bases, in that order; junction bases with no gene match: 9. The CDR3 here is CASSPRTSGSNTYEQYF. CDR3 in DNA: TGTGCCAGCAGTCCTCGGACTAGCGGGAGCAACACCTACGAGCAGTACTTC.

Only a few counts were recorded for this clonotype. The gene calls are TRBV9 and TRBJ1-3; D not resolved. The V gene's germline CDR1 is SGDLS and CDR2 YYNGEE. V gave up 0 bases and J gave up 8 bases, with 15 bases separating them. The CDR3 covers 15 residues. CDR3: CASSVGGGEGDTIYF. The CDR3 DNA sequence: TGTGCCAGCAGCGTAGGAGGCGGGGAGGGAGACACCATATATTTT.

This clonotype occurred many times. This rearrangement joins TRBV12-3 or TRBV12-4 to TRBJ2-2; 9 bases fit TRBD2. The V and J ends lost 4 bases and 4 bases, in that order; junction bases with no gene match: 4. This CDR3 comprises 15 residues. The CDR3 DNA reads as TGTGCCAGCAGTTCCGCGGGAGGGGGCACCGGGGAGCTGTTTTTT. Encoded protein: CASSSAGGGTGELFF.

This clonotype was seen more than once but under ten times. This chain connects TRBV2 to TRBJ1-1; D is perhaps TRBD1 (6 bases). This CDR3 is built from 15 residues. CDR1 SNHLY and CDR2 FYNNEI come from the germline V gene. Trimming took 1 base from V and 1 from J, leaving 10 bases between them. The chain's CDR3 is CASSEGWGANTEAFF. In nucleotides, the CDR3 is TGTGCCAGCAGTGAAGGTTGGGGGGCGAACACTGAAGCTTTCTTT.

The chain recombines TRBV29-1 with TRBJ2-4; D tentatively reads TRBD1 or TRBD2 (6 bases each). The CDR3 contains 15 residues. CDR1 is SQVTM and CDR2 is ANQGSEA in the germline V gene. V lost 2 bases to trimming and J lost 8 bases, with 19 bases between them. The CDR3 sequence: CSVERTKGGSDIQYF. CDR3 coding DNA: TGCAGCGTTGAACGGACGAAGGGGGGATCGGACATTCAGTACTTC.

Details on this clonotype: At one of its ends the junction is not consistent with the germline gene, which may arise from a read error. The rearrangement links TRBV7-9 to TRBJ2-5; 10 positions match TRBD2. This CDR3 is 17 amino acids long. Germline V gene lookup returns CDR1 SEHNR and CDR2 FQNEAQ (reference sequence). The CDR3 DNA reads TGTGCCAGCAGATTAGGGGGGACTAGCGCAGACCAAGAGACCCAGTACTTC. It is translated as CASRLGGTSADQETQYF.

This clonotype was counted a few times. This chain connects TRBV6-4 to TRBJ2-1; D is perhaps TRBD1 (6 bases). Germline V gives CDR1 MRHNA, CDR2 SNTAGT. The CDR3 runs 16 residues. Trimming removed 5 bases from V and 5 bases from J, with 19 bases in between. The CDR3 DNA reads TGTGCCAGCAGTCTTACTCCGGGGACATTAGACAATGAGCAGTTCTTC. Its protein is CASSLTPGTLDNEQFF.

At least ten counts were recorded for this clonotype. The rearrangement uses TRBV12-3 or TRBV12-4 and TRBJ2-2; D not resolved. The CDR3 is 15 residues long. V was cut by 8 bases and J by 0 bases, with 13 bases left in between. CDR3 bases: TGTGCCAGCCTACCCCCAATTTCGAACACCGGGGAGCTGTTTTTT. Translation: CASLPPISNTGELFF.

The V call is TRBV2, the J call TRBJ2-7, with a tentative D call TRBD2 (5 bases). Germline CDR1 and CDR2: SNHLY and FYNNEI. The germline V and J ends were trimmed by 5 bases and 6 bases, with 8 bases remaining between them. This CDR3 region has 11 residues. The CDR3, as DNA: TGTGCCAGCAGTCTCGGGGTCGAGCAGTACGTC. This encodes CASSLGVEQYV.

This rearrangement joins TRBV7-9 to TRBJ1-1, with TRBD1 as a possible D gene (5 bases). CDR3 size: 14 residues. Germline V gene data show CDR1 as SEHNR and CDR2 as FQNEAQ (reference sequence). V lost 5 bases to trimming and J lost 1 base, with 11 bases between them. This chain's CDR3 is CASSLRDPNTEAFF. The CDR3 nucleotides read TGTGCCAGCAGCCTCAGGGACCCGAACACTGAAGCTTTCTTT. The whole variable domain, filled in from reference TRBV7-9 and TRBJ1-1, reads DTGVSQNPRHKITKRGQNVTFRCDPISEHNRLYWYRQTLGQGPEFLTYFQNEAQLEKSRLLSDRFSAERPKGSFSTLEIQRTEQGDSAMYLCASSLRDPNTEAFFGQGTRLTVV.

The J gene is TRBJ1-6, the V gene TRBV12-3 or TRBV12-4, with D possibly being TRBD1 (6 bases). V dropped 6 bases and J dropped 10 bases, with 13 bases sitting between them. The CDR3 consists of 13 residues. The CDR3 DNA reads TGTGCCAGCAGCGTGGGGGGGCGCTCACCCCTCCACTTT. Protein sequence: CASSVGGRSPLHF.

This sequence joins TRBV11-2 and TRBJ2-1, with TRBD2 identical over 8 bases. This CDR3 spans 19 amino acids. CDR1 is SGHAT and CDR2 is FQNNGV in the germline V gene. V was clipped by 4 bases and J by 0 bases; unmatched bases: 14. The CDR3: CASSSPPRAGAISYNEQFF. The CDR3 nucleotides read TGTGCCAGCAGCTCCCCACCCAGAGCGGGGGCGATCTCCTACAATGAGCAGTTCTTC.

The chain joins TRBV3-1 to TRBJ2-5; 9 bases fit TRBD2. Germline trimming cut 5 bases from V and 5 bases from J; bases unmatched to any gene: 12. This CDR3 has 16 amino acids. The V gene's germline CDR1 is LGHDT and CDR2 YNNKEL (reference sequence). The CDR3 loop is CASSTSGSGSRETQYF. CDR3 nucleotides: TGTGCCAGCAGCACAAGTGGTAGCGGGAGTCGGGAGACCCAGTACTTC.

This clonotype has only a few counts. The chain combines TRBV29-1 with TRBJ1-1; 7 positions match TRBD1. With V trimmed by 2 bases and J by 1 base, 7 bases remained unmatched. The CDR3 covers 15 residues. CDR1 and CDR2 from the germline V gene are SQVTM and ANQGSEA. CDR3 nucleotide sequence: TGCAGCGTTGAACTGGGACAGTTATCGAACACTGAAGCTTTCTTT. Protein product: CSVELGQLSNTEAFF.

The V call is TRBV12-3 or TRBV12-4, the J call TRBJ2-2, with D perhaps matching TRBD2 (6 bases). This CDR3 region has 16 residues. V shed 7 bases and J shed 4 bases, with 19 bases lying between them. DNA of the CDR3: TGTGCCAGCATCGATAGCGGAGTTATGGTCACCGGGGAGCTGTTTTTT. It specifies CASIDSGVMVTGELFF.

V usage is TRBV6-1 and J usage is TRBJ1-2, with D perhaps TRBD1 (6 bases). This CDR3 is 14 amino acids long. Germline CDR1 and CDR2: MNHNS and SASEGT. Trimming cost V 6 bases and J 8 bases, with 19 bases left between them. The CDR3 spells CASSPGAVRVGYTF. Written as DNA, the CDR3 is TGTGCCAGCAGCCCGGGGGCAGTTAGGGTCGGCTACACCTTC.

This clonotype was counted at least ten times. The chain recombines TRBV11-3 with TRBJ2-1, with 10 nucleotides matching TRBD1. The CDR3 has 17 amino acids. Germline V lookup: CDR1 SGHNT, CDR2 YENEEA. V gave up 0 bases and J gave up 6 bases; unmatched junction bases: 8. The CDR3 DNA reads TGTGCCAGCAGCTTAGATCTGGGGACAGGGGCCTTCAATGAGCAGTTCTTC. It encodes CASSLDLGTGAFNEQFF.

This clonotype was observed a few times. This chain uses TRBV6-5 with TRBJ1-6; 8 positions match TRBD1. The germline V gene has CDR1 MNHEY and CDR2 SVGAGI. After removal of 0 bases from V and 0 bases from J, the junction contained 7 bases not matched to a gene. The CDR3 spans 19 residues. The DNA of the CDR3 is TGTGCCAGCAGTTACTCGATTCAGGGGGCGAGCTCCTATAATTCACCCCTCCACTTT. This codes for CASSYSIQGASSYNSPLHF.

There are a few counts of this clonotype. The chain carries TRBV20-1 and TRBJ1-5; D may be TRBD1 (5 bases). There are 15 residues in the CDR3. CDR1 is DFQATT, CDR2 SNEGSKA, per germline (reference sequence). V was clipped by 2 bases and J by 1 base, with 12 bases between them. This CDR3 reads CSARRGQLSNQPQHF. The CDR3 DNA sequence: TGCAGTGCTAGACGGGGCCAGTTGAGCAATCAGCCCCAGCATTTT.

This clonotype appeared a few times. J is TRBJ2-7 and V is TRBV15; D call uncertain. Germline V CDR1 and CDR2: LNHNV, YYDKDF (reference sequence). V lost 6 bases, J lost 2 bases, and 20 bases lay in between. The CDR3 spans 16 residues. CDR3: CATSNPGGPAPYEQYF. For the CDR3, the DNA is TGTGCCACCAGTAACCCTGGTGGGCCGGCCCCCTACGAGCAGTACTTC.